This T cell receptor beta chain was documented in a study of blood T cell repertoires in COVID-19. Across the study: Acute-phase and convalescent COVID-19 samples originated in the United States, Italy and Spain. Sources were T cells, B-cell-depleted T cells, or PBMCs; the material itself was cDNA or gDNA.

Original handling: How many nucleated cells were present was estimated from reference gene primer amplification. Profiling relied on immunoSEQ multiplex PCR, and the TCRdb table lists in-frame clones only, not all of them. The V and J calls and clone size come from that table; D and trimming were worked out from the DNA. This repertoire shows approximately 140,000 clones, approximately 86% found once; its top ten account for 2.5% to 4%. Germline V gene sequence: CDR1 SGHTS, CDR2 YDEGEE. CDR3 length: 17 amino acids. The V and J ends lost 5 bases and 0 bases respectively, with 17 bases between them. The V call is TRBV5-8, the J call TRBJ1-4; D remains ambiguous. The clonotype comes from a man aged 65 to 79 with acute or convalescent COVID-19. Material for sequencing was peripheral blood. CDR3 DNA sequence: TGTGCCAGCAGTGCGGGGTCGGTAGGAGCAACTAATGAAAAACTGTTTTTT. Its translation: CASSAGSVGATNEKLFF.